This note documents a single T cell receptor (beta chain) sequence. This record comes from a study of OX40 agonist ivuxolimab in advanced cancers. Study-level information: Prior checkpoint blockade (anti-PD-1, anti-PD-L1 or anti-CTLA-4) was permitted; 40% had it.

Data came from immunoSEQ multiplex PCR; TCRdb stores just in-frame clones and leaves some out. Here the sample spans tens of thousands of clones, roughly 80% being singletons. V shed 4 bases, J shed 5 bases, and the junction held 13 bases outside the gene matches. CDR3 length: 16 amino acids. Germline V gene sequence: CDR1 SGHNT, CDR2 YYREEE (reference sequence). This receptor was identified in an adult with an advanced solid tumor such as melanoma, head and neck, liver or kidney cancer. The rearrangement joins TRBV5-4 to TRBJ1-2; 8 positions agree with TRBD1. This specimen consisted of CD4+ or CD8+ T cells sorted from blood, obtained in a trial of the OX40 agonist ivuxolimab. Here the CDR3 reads CASSDSGTGRIYGYTF. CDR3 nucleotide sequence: TGTGCCAGCAGCGATTCCGGGACAGGCCGTATTTATGGCTACACCTTC.